What follows describes a single T cell receptor beta chain. This CDR3 is also generated by other DNA sequences in the sample. This sample stems from a study of blood T cell repertoires in COVID-19. Study details: Samples came from the United States, Italy and Spain, spanning acute and convalescent COVID-19. Nucleic acid was either cDNA or gDNA, and it came from T cells, B-cell-depleted T cells, or PBMCs.

The CDR3 loop spans 14 amino acids. Between the trimmed V and J ends, which lost 1 base and 1 base, there was a span of 7 bases. Germline lookup yields CDR1 MDHEN and CDR2 SYDVKM. Study processing details: Quantification of nucleated cells was approximated via reference gene primer amplification. TCRdb's table, derived via immunoSEQ multiplex PCR, lists solely in-frame clones and lacks some. The DNA gave D and trimming, while V, J and clone size come from that table. The table includes 100,000 or so clones, around 84% detected once. The sequence derives from a human donor in a cohort sampled during active COVID-19. The sequencing input was peripheral blood. V gene TRBV28 combines with J gene TRBJ1-1; D may be TRBD1 (6 bases). CDR3 sequence: CASSLSQGNTEAFF. In DNA, the CDR3 is TGTGCCAGCAGTTTATCACAGGGGAACACTGAAGCTTTCTTT.